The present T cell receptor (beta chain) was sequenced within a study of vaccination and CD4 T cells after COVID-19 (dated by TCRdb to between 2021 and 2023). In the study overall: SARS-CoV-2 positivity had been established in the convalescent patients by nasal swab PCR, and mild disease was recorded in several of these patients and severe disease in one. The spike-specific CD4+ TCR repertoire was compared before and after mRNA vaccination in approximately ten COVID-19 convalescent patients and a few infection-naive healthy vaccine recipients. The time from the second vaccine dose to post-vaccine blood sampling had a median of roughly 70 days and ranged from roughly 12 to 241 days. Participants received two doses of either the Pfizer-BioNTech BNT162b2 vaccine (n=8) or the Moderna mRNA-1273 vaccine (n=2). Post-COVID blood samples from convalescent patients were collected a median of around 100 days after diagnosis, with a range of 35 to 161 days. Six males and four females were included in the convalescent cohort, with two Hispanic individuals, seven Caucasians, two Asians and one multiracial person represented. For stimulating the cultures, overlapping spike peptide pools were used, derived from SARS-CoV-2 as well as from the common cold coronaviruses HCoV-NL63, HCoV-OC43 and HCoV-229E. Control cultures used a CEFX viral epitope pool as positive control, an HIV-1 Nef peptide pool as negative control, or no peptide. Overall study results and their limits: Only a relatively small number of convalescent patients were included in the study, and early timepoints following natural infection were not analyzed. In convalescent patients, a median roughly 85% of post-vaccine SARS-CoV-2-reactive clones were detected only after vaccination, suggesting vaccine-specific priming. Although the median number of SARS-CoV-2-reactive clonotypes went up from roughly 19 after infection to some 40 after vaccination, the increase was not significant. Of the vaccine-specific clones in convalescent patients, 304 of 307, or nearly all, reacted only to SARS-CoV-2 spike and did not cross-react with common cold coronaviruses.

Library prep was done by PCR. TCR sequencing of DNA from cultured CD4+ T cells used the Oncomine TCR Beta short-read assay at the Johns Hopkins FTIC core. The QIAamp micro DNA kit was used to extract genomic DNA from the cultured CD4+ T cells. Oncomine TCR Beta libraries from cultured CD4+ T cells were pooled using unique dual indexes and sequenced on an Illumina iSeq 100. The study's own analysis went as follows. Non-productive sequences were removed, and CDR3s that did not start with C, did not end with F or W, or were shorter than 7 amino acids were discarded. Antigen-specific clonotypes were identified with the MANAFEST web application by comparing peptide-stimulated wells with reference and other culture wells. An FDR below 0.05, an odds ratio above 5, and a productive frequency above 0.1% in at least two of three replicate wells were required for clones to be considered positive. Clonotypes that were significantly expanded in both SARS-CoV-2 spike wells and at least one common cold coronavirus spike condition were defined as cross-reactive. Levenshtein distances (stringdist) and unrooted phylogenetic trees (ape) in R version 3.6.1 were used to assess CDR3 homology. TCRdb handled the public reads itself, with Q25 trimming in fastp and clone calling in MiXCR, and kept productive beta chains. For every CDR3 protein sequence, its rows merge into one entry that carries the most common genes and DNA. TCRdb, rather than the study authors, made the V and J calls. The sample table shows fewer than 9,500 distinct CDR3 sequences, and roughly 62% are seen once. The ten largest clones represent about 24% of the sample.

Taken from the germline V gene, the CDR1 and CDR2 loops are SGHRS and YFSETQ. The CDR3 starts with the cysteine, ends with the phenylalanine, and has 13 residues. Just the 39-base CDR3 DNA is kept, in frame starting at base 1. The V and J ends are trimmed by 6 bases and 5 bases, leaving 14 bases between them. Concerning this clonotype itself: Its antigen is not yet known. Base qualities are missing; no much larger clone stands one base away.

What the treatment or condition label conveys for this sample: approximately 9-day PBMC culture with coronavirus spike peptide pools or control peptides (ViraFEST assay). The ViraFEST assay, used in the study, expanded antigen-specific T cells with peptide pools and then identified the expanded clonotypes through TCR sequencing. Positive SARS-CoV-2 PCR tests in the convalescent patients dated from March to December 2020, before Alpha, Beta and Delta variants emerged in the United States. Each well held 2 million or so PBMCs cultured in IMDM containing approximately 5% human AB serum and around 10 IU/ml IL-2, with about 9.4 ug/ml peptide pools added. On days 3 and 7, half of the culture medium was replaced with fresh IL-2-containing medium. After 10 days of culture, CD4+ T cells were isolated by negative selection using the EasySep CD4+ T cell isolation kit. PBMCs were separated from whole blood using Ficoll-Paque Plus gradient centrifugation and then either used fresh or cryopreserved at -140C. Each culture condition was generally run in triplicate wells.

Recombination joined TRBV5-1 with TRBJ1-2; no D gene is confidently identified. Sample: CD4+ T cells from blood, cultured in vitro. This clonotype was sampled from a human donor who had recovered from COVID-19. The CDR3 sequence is CASTADFSYGYTF. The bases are TGCGCCAGCACGGCGGACTTCTCTTATGGCTACACCTTC.